Described below is a single TCR beta chain sequence and its context. Its specificity is not known. This specimen belongs to a study of a mutant IDH1 vaccine in newly diagnosed glioma. At the level of the study: Either 4-6 weeks after radiotherapy alone or alongside temozolomide, vaccination was begun. Sex among treated patients split about 62% male, roughly 40% female; mean age was approximately 40 years.

Points from the study as a whole: It was approximately 93% of patients that developed vaccine-induced immune responses. Among top peripheral T cell clonotypes, changes seemed unrelated to pseudoprogression.

This CDR3 is 16 amino acids long. From germline, CDR1 is MNHEY and CDR2 SMNVEV (reference sequence). With V trimmed by 6 bases and J by 5 bases, 15 bases remained unmatched. Time point here: week 23, last vaccination. It was 300 ug of mutant IDH1 20-mer peptide that made up each vaccine dose, given with topical imiquimod. Assay used: immunoSEQ multiplex PCR; TCRdb lists only in-frame clones, some missing. The table shows about 20,000 clones, with around 80% occurring only once. This clonotype was obtained from a man aged 25 to 45 with glioma. Source: PBMCs, taken from a glioma patient whose treatment included an IDH1 peptide vaccine. The chain links TRBV27 to TRBJ2-5, with 7 positions matching TRBD2. Here the CDR3 reads CASSPWRGTIRETQYF. As DNA, the CDR3 is TGTGCCAGCAGCCCTTGGCGCGGGACTATCAGGGAGACCCAGTACTTC.